This paragraph reports one T cell receptor beta chain. As handled by the study authors: Reference gene primer amplification yielded estimated nucleated cell counts. Clones were sequenced by immunoSEQ multiplex PCR, and TCRdb holds only the in-frame ones, with some missing. V, J and clone size reflect that table, while D and trimming were determined from the DNA. The profile covers some 53,000 clones, with 90% appearing a single time and 3% to 3.5% taken by the ten largest. The sample originates from a study of blood T cell repertoires in COVID-19. The CDR3 consists of 14 residues. Trimming left V 4 bases short and J 4 bases short, with 13 bases between. The germline V gene has CDR1 MGHDK and CDR2 SYGVNS.

The rearrangement links TRBV25-1 to TRBJ1-1; D may be TRBD1 (5 bases). The sequence was obtained from a human donor in a cohort sampled during active COVID-19. The sample consisted of peripheral blood. This chain's CDR3 is CASSARGGGTEAFF. CDR3 in DNA: TGTGCCAGCAGTGCCCGGGGGGGTGGCACTGAAGCTTTCTTT.